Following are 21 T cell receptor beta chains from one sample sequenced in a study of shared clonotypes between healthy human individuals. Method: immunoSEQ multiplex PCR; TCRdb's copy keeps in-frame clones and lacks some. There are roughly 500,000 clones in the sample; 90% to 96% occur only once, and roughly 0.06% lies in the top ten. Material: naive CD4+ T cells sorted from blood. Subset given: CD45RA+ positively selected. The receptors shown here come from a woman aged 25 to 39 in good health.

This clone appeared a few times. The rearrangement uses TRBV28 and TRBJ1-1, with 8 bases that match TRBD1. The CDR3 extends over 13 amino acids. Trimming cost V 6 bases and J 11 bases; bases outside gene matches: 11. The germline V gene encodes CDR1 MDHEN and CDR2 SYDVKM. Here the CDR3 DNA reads TGTGCCAGCAGAGACAGGGGCCGAAGCGCGGCTTTCTTT. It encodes CASRDRGRSAAFF.

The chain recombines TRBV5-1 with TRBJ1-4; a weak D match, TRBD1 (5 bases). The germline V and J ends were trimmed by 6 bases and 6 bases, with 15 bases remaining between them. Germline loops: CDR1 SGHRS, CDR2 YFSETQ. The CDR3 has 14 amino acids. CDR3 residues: CASIPDGGDEKLFF. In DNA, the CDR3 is TGCGCCAGCATCCCGGACGGAGGGGATGAAAAACTGTTTTTT.

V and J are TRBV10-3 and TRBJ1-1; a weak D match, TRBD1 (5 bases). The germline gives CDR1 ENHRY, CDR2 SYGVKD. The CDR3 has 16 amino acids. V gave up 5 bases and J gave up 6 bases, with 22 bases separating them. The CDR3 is CAISPGAGEGRSEAFF. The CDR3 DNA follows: TGTGCCATCAGTCCCGGGGCTGGCGAGGGGCGTTCTGAAGCTTTCTTT.

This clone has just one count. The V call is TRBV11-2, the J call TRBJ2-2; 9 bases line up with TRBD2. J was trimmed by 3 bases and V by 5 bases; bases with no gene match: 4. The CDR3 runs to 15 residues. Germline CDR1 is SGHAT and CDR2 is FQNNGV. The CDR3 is CASSPSGRHTGELFF. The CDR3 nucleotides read TGTGCCAGCAGCCCGAGCGGGAGGCACACCGGGGAGCTGTTTTTT.

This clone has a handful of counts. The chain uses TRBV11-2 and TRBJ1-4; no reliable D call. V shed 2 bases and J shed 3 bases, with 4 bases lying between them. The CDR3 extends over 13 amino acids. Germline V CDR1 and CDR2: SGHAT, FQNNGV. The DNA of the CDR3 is TGTGCCAGCAGCTTAAATCCTAATGAAAAACTGTTTTTT. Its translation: CASSLNPNEKLFF.

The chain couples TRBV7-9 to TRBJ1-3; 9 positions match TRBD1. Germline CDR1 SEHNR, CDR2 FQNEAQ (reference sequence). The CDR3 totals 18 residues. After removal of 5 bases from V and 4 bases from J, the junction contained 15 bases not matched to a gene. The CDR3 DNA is TGTGCCAGCAGCCACCGGGACAGGGTAACCGTCTCGGGAAACACCATATATTTT. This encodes CASSHRDRVTVSGNTIYF. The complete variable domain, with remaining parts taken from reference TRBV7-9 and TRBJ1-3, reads DTGVSQNPRHKITKRGQNVTFRCDPISEHNRLYWYRQTLGQGPEFLTYFQNEAQLEKSRLLSDRFSAERPKGSFSTLEIQRTEQGDSAMYLCASSHRDRVTVSGNTIYFGEGSWLTVV.

CDR3 in amino acids: CASSKGTDTYEQYF. CDR3 DNA sequence: TGTGCCAGCAGCAAAGGGACGGATACCTACGAGCAGTACTTC. V and J are TRBV27 and TRBJ2-7; D is perhaps TRBD1 or TRBD2 (5 bases each). Trimming took off 6 bases at V and 2 bases at J, with 14 bases between the two ends. Germline V gene sequence: CDR1 MNHEY, CDR2 SMNVEV (reference sequence). The CDR3 consists of 14 residues.

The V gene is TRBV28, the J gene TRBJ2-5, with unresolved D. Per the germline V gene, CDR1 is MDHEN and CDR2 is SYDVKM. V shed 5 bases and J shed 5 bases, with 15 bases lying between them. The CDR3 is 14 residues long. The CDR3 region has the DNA TGTGCCAGCAGTCCCGCCCTCGCGATGGAGACCCAGTACTTC. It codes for CASSPALAMETQYF.

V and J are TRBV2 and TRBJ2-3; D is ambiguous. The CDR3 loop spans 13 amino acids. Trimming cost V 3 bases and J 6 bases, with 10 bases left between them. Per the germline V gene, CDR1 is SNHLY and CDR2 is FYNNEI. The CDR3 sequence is CASSDVVPDTQYF. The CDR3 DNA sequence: TGTGCCAGCAGTGACGTTGTTCCCGATACGCAGTATTTT.

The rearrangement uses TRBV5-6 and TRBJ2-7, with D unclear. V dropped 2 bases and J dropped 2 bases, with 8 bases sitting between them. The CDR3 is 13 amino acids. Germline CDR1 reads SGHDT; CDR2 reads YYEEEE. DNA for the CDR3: TGTGCCAGCAGCTTCCCAGAGACCTACGAGCAGTACTTC. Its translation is CASSFPETYEQYF. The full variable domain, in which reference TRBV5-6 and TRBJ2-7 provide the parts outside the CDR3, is DAGVTQSPTHLIKTRGQQVTLRCSPKSGHDTVSWYQQALGQGPQFIFQYYEEEERQRGNFPDRFSGHQFPNYSSELNVNALLLGDSALYLCASSFPETYEQYFGPGTRLTVT.

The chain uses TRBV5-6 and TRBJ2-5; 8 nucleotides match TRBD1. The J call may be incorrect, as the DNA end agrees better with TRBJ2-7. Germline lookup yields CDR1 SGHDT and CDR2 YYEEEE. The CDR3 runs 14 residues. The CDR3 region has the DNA TGTGCCAGCAGCACCGGGACAGGCTACTACGAGCAGTACTTC. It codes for CASSTGTGYYEQYF.

The CDR3 sequence is CASSYSRDSYGYTF. CDR3 sequence (DNA): TGTGCCAGCAGTTACTCGAGGGACAGCTATGGCTACACCTTC. V and J are TRBV6-5 and TRBJ1-2, with 7 bases that match TRBD1. The CDR3 extends over 14 amino acids. J gave up 4 bases and V 0 bases, and 2 bases lay outside the gene matches. The germline gives CDR1 MNHEY, CDR2 SVGAGI.

The CDR3 nucleotides are TGCAGTGCCCCCGCTTACGGGGAGCTGTTTTTT. It is translated as CSAPAYGELFF. This chain uses TRBV20-1 with TRBJ2-2, with unresolved D. Germline CDR1 and CDR2: DFQATT and SNEGSKA (reference sequence). The CDR3 extends over 11 amino acids. Trimming left V 6 bases short and J 7 bases short, with 9 bases between.

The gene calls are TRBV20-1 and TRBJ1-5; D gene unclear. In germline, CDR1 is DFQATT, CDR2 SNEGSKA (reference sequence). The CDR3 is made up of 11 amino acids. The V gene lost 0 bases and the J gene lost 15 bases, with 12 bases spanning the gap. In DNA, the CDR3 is TGCAGTGCTAGAGATGGGAGGGTTACGCATTTT. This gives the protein CSARDGRVTHF.

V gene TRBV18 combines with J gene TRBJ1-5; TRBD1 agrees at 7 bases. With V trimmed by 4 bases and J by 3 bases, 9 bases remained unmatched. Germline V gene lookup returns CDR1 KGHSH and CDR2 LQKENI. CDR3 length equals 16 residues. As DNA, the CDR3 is TGTGCCAGCTCACGGGGGGGGACAGCCCTCAATCAGCCCCAGCATTTT. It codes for CASSRGGTALNQPQHF.

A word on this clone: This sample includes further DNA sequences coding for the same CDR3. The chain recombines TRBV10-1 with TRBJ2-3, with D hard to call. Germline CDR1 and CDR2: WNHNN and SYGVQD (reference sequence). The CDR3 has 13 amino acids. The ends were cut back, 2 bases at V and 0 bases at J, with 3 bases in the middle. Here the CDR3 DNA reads TGCGCCAGCAGTGAGACCAGCACAGATACGCAGTATTTT. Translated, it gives CASSETSTDTQYF.

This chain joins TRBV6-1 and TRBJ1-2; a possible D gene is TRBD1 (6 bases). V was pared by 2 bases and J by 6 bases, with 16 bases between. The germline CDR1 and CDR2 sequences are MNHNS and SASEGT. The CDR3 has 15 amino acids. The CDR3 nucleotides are TGTGCCAGCAGTGAACAGGGGTTTTATGCGGATGGCTACACCTTC. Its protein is CASSEQGFYADGYTF.

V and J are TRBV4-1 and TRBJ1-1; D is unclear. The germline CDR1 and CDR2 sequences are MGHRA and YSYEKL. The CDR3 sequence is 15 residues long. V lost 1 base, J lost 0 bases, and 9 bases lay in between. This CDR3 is CASSQVVQMNTEAFF. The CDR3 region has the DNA TGCGCCAGCAGCCAAGTAGTACAAATGAACACTGAAGCTTTCTTT.

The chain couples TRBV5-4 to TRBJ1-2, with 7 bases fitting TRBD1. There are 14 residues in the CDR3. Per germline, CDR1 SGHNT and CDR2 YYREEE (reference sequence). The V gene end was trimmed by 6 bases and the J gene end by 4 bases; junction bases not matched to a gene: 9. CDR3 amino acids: CASNDDRVGYGYTF. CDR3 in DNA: TGTGCCAGCAACGACGACAGGGTCGGCTATGGCTACACCTTC. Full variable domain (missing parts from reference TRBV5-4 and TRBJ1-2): ETGVTQSPTHLIKTRGQQVTLRCSSQSGHNTVSWYQQALGQGPQFIFQYYREEENGRGNFPPRFSGLQFPNYSSELNVNALELDDSALYLCASNDDRVGYGYTFGSGTRLTVV.

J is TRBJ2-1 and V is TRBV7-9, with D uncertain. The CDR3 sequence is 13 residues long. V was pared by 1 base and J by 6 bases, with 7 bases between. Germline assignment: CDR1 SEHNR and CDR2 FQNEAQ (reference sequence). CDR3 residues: CASSLEGGNEQFF. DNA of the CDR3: TGTGCCAGCAGCTTAGAGGGTGGCAATGAGCAGTTCTTC.

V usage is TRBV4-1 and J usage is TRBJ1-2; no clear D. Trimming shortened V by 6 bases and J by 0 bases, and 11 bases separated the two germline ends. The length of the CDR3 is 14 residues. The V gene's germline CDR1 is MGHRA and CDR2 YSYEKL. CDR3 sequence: CASRLTEANYGYTF. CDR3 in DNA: TGCGCCAGCAGATTGACGGAAGCTAACTATGGCTACACCTTC.